Here is one T cell receptor (beta chain) with its context. Its specificity is not known. This sample is part of a study of T cell responses to AZD1222 COVID-19 vaccine. V lost 4 bases to trimming and J lost 0 bases, with 11 bases between them. CDR1 KGHSH and CDR2 LQKENI come from the germline V gene. The CDR3 totals 15 residues. Sequenced by immunoSEQ multiplex PCR; TCRdb stores in-frame clones only, minus some. The sample includes roughly 190,000 clones, around 94% seen only once; the top ten take 3.6%. The study's findings and limits: Donor demographics were predominantly white British with a female majority; clonal diversity may be underestimated. At 160-218 and 743-854, vaccine-associated CD4 TCRs were dominant, and they spanned spike. Seropositive AZD1222 recipients at baseline numbered only five or six.

The chain joins TRBV18 to TRBJ2-3; possibly TRBD2 for D (5 bases). The sample here was peripheral blood, taken 28 days after the second dose of the MenACWY control vaccine. This receptor was taken from an adult who received the MenACWY meningococcal vaccine as a control. CDR3 nucleotides: TGTGCCAGCTCACAGGGAGCGTCGAGCACAGATACGCAGTATTTT. Its translation is CASSQGASSTDTQYF.